This entry concerns a single T cell receptor (beta chain). What it binds is not known. This sample is drawn from a study of cytomegalovirus exposure and HLA in healthy donors. Broader study findings: Being indistinguishable, some V segments were excluded, TRBV6-2 and TRBV6-3 among them.

In the PCR, 60 Vbeta and 13 Jbeta primers were used. Profiling relied on immunoSEQ multiplex PCR, and the TCRdb table lists in-frame clones only, not all of them. The sample has some 98,000 clones, roughly 70% seen once. From germline, CDR1 is SEHNR and CDR2 FQNEAQ (reference sequence). With 2 bases removed from V and 4 bases from J, the gap between germline ends came to 17 bases. This CDR3 has 16 residues. The sequence was obtained from a man in his fifties or sixties in good health and CMV-seronegative. The specimen sequenced was PBMCs. The genes are TRBV7-9 and TRBJ1-1; D is perhaps TRBD1 (6 bases). DNA of the CDR3: TGTGCCAGCAGCTTATCCCATGGACAGACCATCACTGAAGCTTTCTTT. As protein: CASSLSHGQTITEAFF.